Reported below is one TCR beta chain. The data are from a study of shared clonotypes between healthy human individuals. The split of CD4+ cells yielded CD45RA+ naive and CD45RA-negative memory subsets. The repertoire was sequenced with immunoSEQ multiplex PCR; TCRdb's copy has only in-frame clones and lacks some. The table shows under 1,100,000 clones, with more than 65% occurring only once. Per germline, CDR1 SGHRS and CDR2 YFSETQ. This CDR3 has 13 amino acids. V lost 4 bases, J lost 1 base, and 9 bases lay in between. This clonotype was obtained from a man aged 18 to 30 in good health. The sample was memory CD4+ T cells sorted from blood. Noted subset: CD45RA-negative fraction. The chain has TRBV5-1 and TRBJ2-7, with D maybe TRBD1 (6 bases). This CDR3 is CASSPGQSYEQYF. CDR3 sequence (DNA): TGCGCCAGCAGCCCCGGACAGTCCTACGAGCAGTACTTC.